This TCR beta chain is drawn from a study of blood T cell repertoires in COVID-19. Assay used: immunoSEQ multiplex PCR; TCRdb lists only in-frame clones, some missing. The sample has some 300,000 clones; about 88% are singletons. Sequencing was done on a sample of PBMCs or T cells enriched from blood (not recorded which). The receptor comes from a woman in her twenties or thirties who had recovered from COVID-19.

The CDR3, as DNA: TGCAGCACTGGGAGGGGACAAGAGACCCAGTACTTC. This sequence encodes CSTGRGQETQYF. The V and J genes are TRBV29-1 and TRBJ2-5, with TRBD2 identical over 7 bases. Germline CDR1 SQVTM, CDR2 ANQGSEA. The CDR3 sequence is 12 residues long. With V trimmed by 8 bases and J by 2 bases, 5 bases remained unmatched.